The 9 T cell receptor beta chains reported below all come from one sample, sequenced in a study of vaccination effects on CD4 cells after COVID-19. These receptors have no known antigen. Isolation of CD4+ T cells took place after 10 days of culture. Infection dated between March and December 2020, before the Alpha, Beta and Delta variants reached the United States. Two doses of either BNT162b2 or mRNA-1273 were given to each participant. The table came from immunoSEQ multiplex PCR; TCRdb's copy has only in-frame clones and leaves some out. The sample consists of 30,000 to 35,000 clones, roughly 80% of them appearing once. The source material was CD4+ T cells from PBMCs cultured without peptide, sampled after COVID-19 vaccination. The receptors come from a human donor who had a prior SARS-CoV-2 infection.

This clone was counted a single time. The chain recombines TRBV6-5 with TRBJ2-7; maybe TRBD2 (6 bases). Germline CDR1 reads MNHEY; CDR2 reads SVGAGI. Trimming cost V 6 bases and J 2 bases, with 14 bases left between them. The CDR3 covers 14 residues. CDR3 protein: CASRRVTSTYEQYF. The CDR3 region has the DNA TGTGCCAGCAGGAGAGTTACTAGCACCTACGAGCAGTACTTC.

V gene TRBV7-2 combines with J gene TRBJ2-7; TRBD1 matches at 10 bases. CDR3 length equals 15 residues. Losses at the gene ends were 2 bases for V and 5 bases for J; bases not matched to a gene: 6. Germline assignment: CDR1 SGHTA and CDR2 FQGNSA. The CDR3 spells CASSLSGQGYDEQYF. The CDR3 DNA reads as TGTGCCAGCAGCTTATCGGGACAGGGGTACGACGAGCAGTACTTC.

The CDR3 nucleotides read TGTGCCAGCTCACGAAGCTCCTATAATTCACCCCTCCACTTT. It specifies CASSRSSYNSPLHF. The J gene is TRBJ1-6, the V gene TRBV18; no clear D. The CDR3 extends over 14 amino acids. Germline loops: CDR1 KGHSH, CDR2 LQKENI. The ends were cut back, 4 bases at V and 0 bases at J, with 4 bases in the middle. Variable domain in full (rest from reference TRBV18 and TRBJ1-6): NAGVMQNPRHLVRRRGQEARLRCSPMKGHSHVYWYRQLPEEGLKFMVYLQKENIIDESGMPKERFSAEFPKEGPSILRIQQVVRGDSAAYFCASSRSSYNSPLHFGNGTRLTVT.

CDR3 residues: CASSFPRRMELPEAFF. CDR3 bases: TGTGCCAGCAGTTTCCCCCGGAGGATGGAACTACCTGAAGCTTTCTTT. This chain joins TRBV6-5 and TRBJ1-1; D unclear. Looked up from germline, CDR1 is MNHEY and CDR2 is SVGAGI. This CDR3 comprises 16 residues. Deletions cut 4 bases from V and 6 bases from J, with 21 bases between.

This clone was detected a few times. The rearrangement joins TRBV7-8 to TRBJ2-7; 9 bases map to TRBD1. The CDR3 sequence is 15 residues long. The germline CDR1 and CDR2 sequences are SGHVS and FQNEAQ. With V trimmed by 1 base and J by 5 bases, 6 bases remained unmatched. CDR3 loop: CASSLEGTGFDEQYF. DNA for the CDR3: TGTGCCAGCAGCTTAGAGGGGACAGGGTTCGACGAGCAGTACTTC.

This clone was found a few times. The chain joins TRBV5-1 to TRBJ2-6; D call uncertain. This CDR3 is built from 15 residues. The germline CDR1 and CDR2 sequences are SGHRS and YFSETQ. V was pared by 4 bases and J by 3 bases, with 11 bases between. CDR3 in amino acids: CASSRAPGGANVLTF. The CDR3 DNA reads as TGCGCCAGCAGCCGGGCCCCCGGTGGGGCCAACGTCCTGACTTTC.

This rearrangement joins TRBV27 to TRBJ1-2, with D hard to call. CDR1 is MNHEY and CDR2 is SMNVEV in the germline V gene (reference sequence). The CDR3 loop spans 13 amino acids. With 6 bases removed from V and 2 bases from J, the gap between germline ends came to 10 bases. In DNA form, the CDR3 reads TGTGCCAGCAGCCCGAACACCAACTATGGCTACACCTTC. Its protein product is CASSPNTNYGYTF.

This clone was observed a few times. The chain uses TRBV6-5 and TRBJ2-7; 7 bases fit TRBD1. Trimming at V came to 5 bases and at J to 0 bases, leaving 7 bases not matched to a gene. Germline V lookup: CDR1 MNHEY, CDR2 SVGAGI. This CDR3 region has 15 residues. CDR3 in DNA: TGTGCCAGCAGTCCTCGGACAGGCTTCTCCTACGAGCAGTACTTC. This translates into CASSPRTGFSYEQYF.

This clone came up once. The chain employs TRBV14 and TRBJ2-3; 7 bases are a match to TRBD2. Trimming at V came to 4 bases and at J to 3 bases, leaving 4 bases not matched to a gene. The CDR3 totals 14 residues. CDR1 and CDR2 (germline): SGHDN, FVKESK. This CDR3 is CASSLHGGTDTQYF. The DNA of the CDR3 is TGTGCCAGCAGCCTTCACGGGGGGACAGATACGCAGTATTTT.